These T cell receptor beta chains were read from a single sample in a study of blood T cell repertoires in COVID-19. Data came from immunoSEQ multiplex PCR; TCRdb stores just in-frame clones and leaves some out. Found here are 150,000 or so clones, around 81% of them singletons; the top ten hold about 6%. Sequenced material: PBMCs or T cells enriched from blood (not recorded which). These receptors were collected from a man aged 40-50 years who had recovered from COVID-19. CDR3s include the opening cysteine and the closing phenylalanine or tryptophan. D genes are given only for firm matches. The size of a clone is reported for some rows only, either as once, few or many, or as a class for expanded clones.

j_call | clone_size | d_call | v_call | cdr3_nt | cdr3_aa
TRBJ2-3 | few | NA | TRBV7-3 | TGTGCCAGCAGCTCCTCCCGGTCTGTCCCAGATACGCAGTATTTT | CASSSSRSVPDTQYF
TRBJ1-1 | NA | NA | TRBV6-4 | TGTGCCAGCAGCCGACAGGTGAACACTGAAGCTTTCTTT | CASSRQVNTEAFF
TRBJ1-6 | NA | NA | TRBV19 | TGTGCCAGTAACGTCGGTACCAATTCACCCCTCCACTTT | CASNVGTNSPLHF
TRBJ1-1 | NA | NA | TRBV12-3/TRBV12-4 | TGTGCCGTAATCCCGGGGAACACTGAAGCTTTCTTT | CAVIPGNTEAFF
TRBJ2-6 | NA | TRBD1 | TRBV4-2 | TGTGCCAGCAGCCAATGGCTAATAAAGGGGGCCCCGGGGGCCAACGTCCTGACTTTC | CASSQWLIKGAPGANVLTF
TRBJ1-2 | once | NA | TRBV6-5 | TGTGCCAGCAAAGAGGACAGATTCTATGGCTACACCTTC | CASKEDRFYGYTF
TRBJ2-5 | NA | TRBD2 | TRBV6-5 | TGTGCCAGCAGTTACTCGACTAGCGGCGACCAAGAGACCCAGTACTTC | CASSYSTSGDQETQYF
TRBJ2-1 | NA | TRBD2 | TRBV9 | TGTGCCAGCAGCGTTTCTAGCGGGGGGGCCTCCTACAATGAGCAGTTCTTC | CASSVSSGGASYNEQFF
TRBJ1-6 | NA | NA | TRBV13 | TGTGCCAGCAGCTCCCCGAATTCACCCCTCCACTTT | CASSSPNSPLHF
TRBJ2-1 | NA | TRBD2 | TRBV7-3 | TGTGCCAGCAGCCAAGGAGGGACTAGCTTCGCTGAGCAGTTCTTC | CASSQGGTSFAEQFF
TRBJ1-2 | NA | TRBD1 | TRBV6-5 | TGTGCCAGCAAGGGGGCCAGTGGCTACACCTTC | CASKGASGYTF
TRBJ1-1 | few | NA | TRBV5-6 | TGTGCCAGCAGCTTGATTTCAGGGGCGGGGAACACTGAAGCTTTCTTT | CASSLISGAGNTEAFF
TRBJ2-1 | NA | TRBD2 | TRBV7-3 | TGTGCCAGCAGCTTACGGGGTAGCGGGGGAGGGCAGTTCTTC | CASSLRGSGGGQFF
TRBJ1-2 | NA | NA | TRBV2 | TGTGCCAGCAGTGAACAGGGCCCTCGCTATGGCTACACCTTC | CASSEQGPRYGYTF
TRBJ2-1 | NA | NA | TRBV9 | TGTGCCAGCAGCGTCACGGAGGGTTCCTACAATGAGCAGTTCTTC | CASSVTEGSYNEQFF
TRBJ1-4 | NA | TRBD1 | TRBV9 | TGTGCCAGCAGCGTAGCTGAAACAGGGGGGAATGAAAAACTGTTTTTT | CASSVAETGGNEKLFF
TRBJ1-6 | NA | NA | TRBV9 | TGTGCCAGCAGCGTAGAGCTGCGTAATTCACCCCTCCACTTT | CASSVELRNSPLHF
TRBJ2-7 | few | TRBD1 | TRBV7-3 | TGTGCCAGCAGCTTAAATTCCGGGACAGGGGACGAGCAGTACTTC | CASSLNSGTGDEQYF
TRBJ2-5 | NA | TRBD1 | TRBV5-3 | TGTGCCAGAAGCTTTCGGACAGGGGAGGCAGAGACCCAGTACTTC | CARSFRTGEAETQYF
TRBJ1-2 | NA | NA | TRBV23-1 | TGCGCCAGCAGTCAATCGGGGCCACTTAATCCCTTCAGTGGCTACACCTTC | CASSQSGPLNPFSGYTF
TRBJ2-3 | NA | NA | TRBV11-2 | TGTGCCAGCAGCCCGCCAGCGGGTAGCACAGATACGCAGTATTTT | CASSPPAGSTDTQYF
TRBJ2-1 | NA | TRBD1 | TRBV27 | TGTGCCAGCAGGATAGGGGGCTATGGTCACAATGAGCAGTTCTTC | CASRIGGYGHNEQFF
TRBJ1-3 | many | NA | TRBV5-1 | TGCGCCAGCAGCTTCGGCGGAAACCCTGGAAACACCATATATTTT | CASSFGGNPGNTIYF
TRBJ2-2 | NA | TRBD2 | TRBV5-1 | TGCGCCAGCCGACTAGCGGGAGTGACCGGGGAGCTGTTTTTT | CASRLAGVTGELFF
TRBJ2-2 | few | NA | TRBV5-1 | TGCGCCAGCAGCTTGGAAGGGGCTAACACCGGGGAGCTGTTTTTT | CASSLEGANTGELFF
TRBJ2-7 | few | TRBD1 | TRBV18 | TGTGCCAGCTCGCGTGATACAGGGGGCGAGCAGTACTTC | CASSRDTGGEQYF
TRBJ1-6 | once | NA | TRBV4-2 | TGTGCCAGCAGCCAATTGGACAAGCCGAATTCACCCCTCCACTTT | CASSQLDKPNSPLHF
TRBJ2-3 | NA | NA | TRBV6-5 | TGTGCCAGCGGAAGCACTAGAACGCAGTATTTT | CASGSTRTQYF
TRBJ1-2 | NA | NA | TRBV30 | TGTGCCTGGAGTGGAAATCGGGGGGATGGCTACACCTTC | CAWSGNRGDGYTF